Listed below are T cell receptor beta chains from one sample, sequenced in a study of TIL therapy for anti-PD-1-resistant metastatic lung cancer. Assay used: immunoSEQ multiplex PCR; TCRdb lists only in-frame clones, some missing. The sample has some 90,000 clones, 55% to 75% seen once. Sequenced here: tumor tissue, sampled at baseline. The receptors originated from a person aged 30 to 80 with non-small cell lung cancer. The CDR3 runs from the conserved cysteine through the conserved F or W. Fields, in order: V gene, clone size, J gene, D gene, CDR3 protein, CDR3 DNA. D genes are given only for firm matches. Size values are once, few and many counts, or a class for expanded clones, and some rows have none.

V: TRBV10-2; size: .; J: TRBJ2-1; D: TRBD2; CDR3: CASRLAGSKYNEQFF; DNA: TGCGCCAGCAGACTAGCGGGGAGCAAGTACAATGAGCAGTTCTTC
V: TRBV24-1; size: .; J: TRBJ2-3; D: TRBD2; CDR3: CATSDDGGADTQYF; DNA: TGTGCCACCAGTGATGACGGGGGGGCAGATACGCAGTATTTT
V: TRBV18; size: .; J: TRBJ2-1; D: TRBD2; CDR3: CASSETGGAYNEQFF; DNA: TGTGCCAGCTCAGAGACGGGGGGGGCCTACAATGAGCAGTTCTTC
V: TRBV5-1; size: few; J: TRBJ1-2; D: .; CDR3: CASSLVTGAGYGYTF; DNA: TGCGCCAGCAGCTTGGTGACGGGGGCAGGGTATGGCTACACCTTC
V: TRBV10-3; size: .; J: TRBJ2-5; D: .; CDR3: CAIGDTQETQYF; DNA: TGTGCCATCGGGGACACGCAAGAGACCCAGTACTTC
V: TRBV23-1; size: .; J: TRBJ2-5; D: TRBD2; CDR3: CASSQGAPGGETQYF; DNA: TGCGCCAGCAGTCAAGGGGCCCCCGGGGGGGAGACCCAGTACTTC
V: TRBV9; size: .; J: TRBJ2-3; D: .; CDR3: CASSVRDHPSETQYF; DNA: TGTGCCAGCAGCGTACGGGACCATCCCTCTGAAACGCAGTATTTT
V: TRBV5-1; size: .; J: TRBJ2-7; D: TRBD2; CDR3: CASSSTSGEKYEQYF; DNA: TGCGCCAGCAGCTCTACTAGCGGAGAGAAGTACGAGCAGTACTTC
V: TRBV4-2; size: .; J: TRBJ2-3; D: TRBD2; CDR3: CASSPTPGTSGATDTQYF; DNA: TGTGCCAGCAGCCCCACCCCTGGGACTAGCGGTGCCACAGATACGCAGTATTTT
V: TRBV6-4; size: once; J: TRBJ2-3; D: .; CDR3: CASSRGTYSTDTQYF; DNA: TGTGCCAGCAGCCGCGGAACATATAGCACAGATACGCAGTATTTT
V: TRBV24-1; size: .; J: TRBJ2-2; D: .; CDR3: CATSDAHRETGELFF; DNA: TGTGCCACCAGTGATGCCCACAGGGAAACCGGGGAGCTGTTTTTT
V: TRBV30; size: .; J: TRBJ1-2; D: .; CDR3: CAWRPRRGVNYGYTF; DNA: TGTGCCTGGAGACCCCGCAGAGGGGTTAACTATGGCTACACCTTC
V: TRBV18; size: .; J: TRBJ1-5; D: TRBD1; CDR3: CASSSTTGRNQPQHF; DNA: TGTGCCAGCTCATCGACGACAGGGCGAAATCAGCCCCAGCATTTT
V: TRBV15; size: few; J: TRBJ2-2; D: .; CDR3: CATSRGETVGELFF; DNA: TGTGCCACCAGCAGAGGCGAGACGGTCGGGGAGCTGTTTTTT
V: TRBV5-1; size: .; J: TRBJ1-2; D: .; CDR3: CASSPTYRDQGTNTF; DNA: TGCGCCAGCAGCCCGACCTACCGGGACCAGGGAACGAACACCTTC
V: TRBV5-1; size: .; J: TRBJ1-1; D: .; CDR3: CASSRQVLDTEAFF; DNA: TGCGCCAGCAGCCGACAGGTATTGGACACTGAAGCTTTCTTT
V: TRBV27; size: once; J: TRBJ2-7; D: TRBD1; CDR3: CASSLWTGYYEQYF; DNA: TGTGCCAGCAGTTTATGGACAGGGTACTACGAGCAGTACTTC
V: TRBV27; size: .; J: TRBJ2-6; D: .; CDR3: CASSSDGSGANVLTF; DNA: TGTGCCAGCAGCTCGGACGGCTCTGGGGCCAACGTCCTGACTTTC